This TCR beta chain was identified during a study of T cell repertoires in cytomegalovirus infection. CDR1 SGHTA and CDR2 FQGNSA come from the germline V gene. There are 14 residues in the CDR3. Trimming removed 2 bases at V and 8 bases at J, with 15 bases between. Ten or more counts support this clonotype. Using its own MiXCR run on the reads, TCRdb lists one record per CDR3 protein. The table records approximately 76,000 distinct CDR3 sequences, 3.7% of them present only once. The receptor was derived from a human donor in good health (CMV status not recorded). Some clones in this sample may be carry-over from other donors' samples. J is TRBJ1-2 and V is TRBV7-2, with D perhaps matching TRBD1 (5 bases). The sequenced sample consisted of PBMCs. Here the CDR3 reads CASSLQPTVSGYTF. CDR3 nucleotides: TGTGCCAGCAGCTTACAACCGACAGTGTCCGGCTACACCTTC.